This passage covers 14 T cell receptor beta chains from one sample sequenced in a study of T cells expressing NK-cell markers. Following a re-call of the 5' RACE reads, TCRdb has one entry per CDR3 protein and lacks DNA. The specimen's table records 150,000 or so distinct CDR3 sequences. Sequenced input: blood T cells: a sorted CD56 or NKG2C T cell subset, CD4+ or CD8+ T cells, or bulk PBMC T cells (not recorded which). The receptors were gathered from a woman aged 45 to 65 in good health.

The V gene is TRBV2, the J gene TRBJ2-3; TCRdb proposes TRBD1, but this gene call is untestable without DNA. The CDR3 totals 12 residues. Per germline, CDR1 SNHLY and CDR2 FYNNEI. The CDR3 spells CASSMASPAQYF.

CDR3 sequence reads: CASSFQAGNTEAFF. The chain couples TRBV5-1 to TRBJ1-1. Germline V gene lookup returns CDR1 SGHRS and CDR2 YFSETQ. The CDR3 is 14 amino acids.

The chain links TRBV15 to TRBJ1-3. The CDR3 totals 13 residues. Germline V lookup: CDR1 LNHNV, CDR2 YYDKDF (reference sequence). CDR3 in amino acids: CATSLSPGNTIYF.

The chain combines TRBV29-1 with TRBJ2-1; TCRdb names TRBD1, which stays unverified in the absence of DNA. CDR3 length: 12 residues. Germline CDR1 SQVTM, CDR2 ANQGSEA. The CDR3 region is CSVLGAINEQFF.

The chain recombines TRBV5-1 with TRBJ2-2; TCRdb reports TRBD1, a call that lacks DNA to check it against. The CDR3 contains 17 residues. Per the germline V gene, CDR1 is SGHRS and CDR2 is YFSETQ. CDR3 residues: CASSPANWDRETGELFF.

The rearrangement links TRBV5-1 to TRBJ2-3. The CDR3 contains 15 residues. Per the germline V gene, CDR1 is SGHRS and CDR2 is YFSETQ. The CDR3 sequence: CASTSEATSTDTQYF.

The chain employs TRBV24-1 and TRBJ2-1; no DNA is available, so the TRBD1 call from TCRdb remains unchecked. The length of the CDR3 is 17 residues. Germline assignment: CDR1 KGHDR and CDR2 SFDVKD. The chain's CDR3 is CATSDLLLGQGTNEQFF.

The V call is TRBV6-5, the J call TRBJ2-7; TCRdb's D call of TRBD1 is untestable without DNA. The germline V gene encodes CDR1 MNHEY and CDR2 SVGAGI. The CDR3 totals 13 residues. The CDR3 sequence: CASSYPGSNEQYF.

The chain carries TRBV7-9 and TRBJ2-3; there is no DNA to check the TCRdb D call of TRBD2. The V gene's germline CDR1 is SEHNR and CDR2 FQNEAQ (reference sequence). CDR3 size: 21 residues. The CDR3 reads CASSSRRLTSGRPRGTDTQYF.

This chain links TRBV3-1 with TRBJ2-1; TCRdb's D gene call, TRBD2, goes unchecked for lack of DNA. This CDR3 contains 17 residues. Germline V gene sequence: CDR1 LGHDT, CDR2 YNNKEL (reference sequence). The CDR3 region is CASSQAPGAGVHNEQFF.

V usage is TRBV5-1 and J usage is TRBJ1-2. The CDR3 sequence is 13 residues long. The germline CDR1 and CDR2 sequences are SGHRS and YFSETQ. The CDR3 sequence: CASSLGLQDGYTF.

This chain joins TRBV27 and TRBJ2-2; without DNA, the TCRdb call of TRBD1 cannot be checked. The CDR3 sequence is 14 residues long. Germline V gene sequence: CDR1 MNHEY, CDR2 SMNVEV (reference sequence). The chain's CDR3 is CASSFRGHTGELFF.

This chain links TRBV24-1 with TRBJ2-5; no DNA is available, so the TRBD1 call from TCRdb remains unchecked. The CDR3 consists of 16 residues. Germline CDR1 KGHDR, CDR2 SFDVKD. The CDR3 sequence is CATSDPTGARGETQYF.

The chain recombines TRBV30 with TRBJ2-3; the D call from TCRdb, TRBD1, cannot be confirmed without DNA. The length of the CDR3 is 12 residues. Germline CDR1 is GTSNPN and CDR2 is SVGIG (reference sequence). The CDR3 sequence: CAWSVRGDTQYF.